This T cell receptor beta chain appears in the sequencing data of a study of identical twins. In germline, CDR1 is MNHEY, CDR2 SMNVEV (reference sequence). This CDR3 is built from 15 residues. Trimming pared 6 bases from V and 1 base from J, leaving 15 bases between. TCRdb re-called the 5' RACE reads with MiXCR, one entry per CDR3 protein. The sample lists around 960,000 distinct CDR3 sequences; approximately 13% were seen once. With no exceptions, donors were healthy Caucasians. This same sample was also taken into another study, of yellow fever vaccine responses in identical twins.

Material: PBMCs. The clonotype originates from a woman aged 18-35 years in good health. The chain has TRBV27 and TRBJ2-5, with D unclear. CDR3 coding DNA: TGTGCCAGCAGGTCAATGCCTTTGGGCCAAGAGACCCAGTACTTC. Amino acid sequence: CASRSMPLGQETQYF.